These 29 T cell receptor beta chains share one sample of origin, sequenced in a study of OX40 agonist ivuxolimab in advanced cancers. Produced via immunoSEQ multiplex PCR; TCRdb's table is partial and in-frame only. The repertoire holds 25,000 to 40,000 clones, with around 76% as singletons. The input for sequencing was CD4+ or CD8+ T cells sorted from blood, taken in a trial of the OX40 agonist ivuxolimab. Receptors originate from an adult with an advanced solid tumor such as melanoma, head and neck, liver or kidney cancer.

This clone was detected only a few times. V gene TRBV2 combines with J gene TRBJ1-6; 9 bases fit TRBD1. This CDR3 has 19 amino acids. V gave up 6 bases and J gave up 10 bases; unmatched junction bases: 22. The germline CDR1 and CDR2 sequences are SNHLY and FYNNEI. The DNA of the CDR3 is TGTGCCAGCAGGCGCAACCTCTACCTACGGACAGGGGTAGAATCACCCCTCCACTTT. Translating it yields CASRRNLYLRTGVESPLHF.

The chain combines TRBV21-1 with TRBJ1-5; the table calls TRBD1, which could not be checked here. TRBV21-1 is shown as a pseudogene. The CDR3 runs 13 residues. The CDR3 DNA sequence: TGTGCCAGCAGCACCCCGCAGATGCAGCCCCAGCATTTT. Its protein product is CASSTPQMQPQHF.

The CDR3 DNA reads TGTGCCAGCACCAAAGGGAAACAGGGGGCCTCTGATGAAAAACTGTTTTTT. Its translation is CASTKGKQGASDEKLFF. This sequence joins TRBV25-1 and TRBJ1-4; TRBD1 agrees at 9 bases. Germline V gene sequence: CDR1 MGHDK, CDR2 SYGVNS. Losses at the gene ends were 7 bases for V and 6 bases for J; bases not matched to a gene: 15. The CDR3 loop spans 17 amino acids.

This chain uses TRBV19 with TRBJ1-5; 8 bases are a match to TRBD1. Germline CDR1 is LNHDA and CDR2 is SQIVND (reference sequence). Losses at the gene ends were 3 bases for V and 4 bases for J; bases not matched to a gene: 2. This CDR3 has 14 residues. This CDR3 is CASSITGGNQPQHF. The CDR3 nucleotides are TGTGCCAGTAGTATCACAGGGGGAAATCAGCCCCAGCATTTT.

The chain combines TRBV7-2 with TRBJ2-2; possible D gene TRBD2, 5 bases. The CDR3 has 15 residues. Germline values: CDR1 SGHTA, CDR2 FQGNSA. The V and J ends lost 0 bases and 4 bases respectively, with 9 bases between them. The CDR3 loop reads CASSLALVGTGELFF. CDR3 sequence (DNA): TGTGCCAGCAGCTTAGCACTAGTGGGCACCGGGGAGCTGTTTTTT.

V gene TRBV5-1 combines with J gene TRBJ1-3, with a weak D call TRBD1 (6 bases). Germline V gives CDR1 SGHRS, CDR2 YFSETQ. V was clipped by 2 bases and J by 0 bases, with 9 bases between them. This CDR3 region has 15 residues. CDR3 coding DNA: TGCGCCAGCAGCTTCGGGACATCCTCTGGAAACACCATATATTTT. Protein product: CASSFGTSSGNTIYF.

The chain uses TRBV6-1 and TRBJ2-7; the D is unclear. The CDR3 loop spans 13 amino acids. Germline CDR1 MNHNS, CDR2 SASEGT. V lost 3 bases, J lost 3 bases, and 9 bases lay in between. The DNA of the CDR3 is TGTGCCAGCAGTGAGGGTAGATTCTACGAGCAGTACTTC. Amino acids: CASSEGRFYEQYF.

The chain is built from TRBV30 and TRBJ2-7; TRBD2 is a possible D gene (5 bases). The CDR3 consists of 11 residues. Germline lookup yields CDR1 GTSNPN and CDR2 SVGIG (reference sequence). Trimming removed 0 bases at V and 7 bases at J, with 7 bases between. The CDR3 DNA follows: TGTGCCTGGAGTGTCGGACTGGAGCAGTACTTC. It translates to CAWSVGLEQYF.

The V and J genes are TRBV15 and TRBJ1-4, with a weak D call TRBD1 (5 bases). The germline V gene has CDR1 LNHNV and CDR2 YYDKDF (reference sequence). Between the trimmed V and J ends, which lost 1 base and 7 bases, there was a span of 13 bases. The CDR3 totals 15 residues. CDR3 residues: CATSRGSGGGEKLFF. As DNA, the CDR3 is TGTGCCACCAGCAGAGGGTCGGGGGGAGGTGAAAAACTGTTTTTT.

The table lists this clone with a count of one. The DNA for the CDR3 is TGTGCCAGCAGTTACTCGGGGGACAGTGATCTTCTGTACTTC. Translated: CASSYSGDSDLLYF. The chain employs TRBV6-5 and TRBJ2-5; TRBD1 aligns across 7 bases. The CDR3 has 14 amino acids. The trim removed 0 bases at V and 13 bases at J, leaving 11 bases unmatched. The germline V gene encodes CDR1 MNHEY and CDR2 SVGAGI.

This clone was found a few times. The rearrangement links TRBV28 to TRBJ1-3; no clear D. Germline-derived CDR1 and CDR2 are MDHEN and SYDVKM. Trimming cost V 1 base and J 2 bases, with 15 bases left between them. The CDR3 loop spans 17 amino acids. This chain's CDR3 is CASSLYGGAEPGNTIYF. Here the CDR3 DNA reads TGTGCCAGCAGTTTATATGGCGGAGCGGAGCCTGGAAACACCATATATTTT.

The CDR3 sequence: CAWRGQGKSNQPQHF. CDR3 nucleotides: TGTGCCTGGAGGGGACAGGGTAAGAGCAATCAGCCCCAGCATTTT. This rearrangement joins TRBV30 to TRBJ1-5, with TRBD1 identical over 9 bases. This CDR3 spans 15 amino acids. Germline V gene sequence: CDR1 GTSNPN, CDR2 SVGIG (reference sequence). V shed 3 bases, J shed 1 base, and the junction held 4 bases outside the gene matches.

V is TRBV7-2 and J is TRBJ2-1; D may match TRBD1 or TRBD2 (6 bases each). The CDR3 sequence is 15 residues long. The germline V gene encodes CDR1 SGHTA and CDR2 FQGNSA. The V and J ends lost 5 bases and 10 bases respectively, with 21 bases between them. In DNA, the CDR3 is TGTGCCAGCAGCCATCCTTCGGGGGCCGATCGCGAGCAGTTCTTC. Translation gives CASSHPSGADREQFF.

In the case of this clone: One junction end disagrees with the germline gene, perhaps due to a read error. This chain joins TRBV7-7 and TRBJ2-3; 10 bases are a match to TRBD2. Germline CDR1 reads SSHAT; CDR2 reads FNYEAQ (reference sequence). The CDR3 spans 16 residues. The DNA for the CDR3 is TGTGCTAGCAGCTTAGGGCTAGCGGGAGCCGCAGATACGCAGTATTTT. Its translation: CASSLGLAGAADTQYF.

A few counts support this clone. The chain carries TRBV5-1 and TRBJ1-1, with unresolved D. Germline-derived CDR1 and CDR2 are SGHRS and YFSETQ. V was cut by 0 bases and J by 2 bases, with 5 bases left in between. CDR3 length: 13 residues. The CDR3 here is CASSLGENTEAFF. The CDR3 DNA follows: TGCGCCAGCAGCTTGGGGGAAAACACTGAAGCTTTCTTT.

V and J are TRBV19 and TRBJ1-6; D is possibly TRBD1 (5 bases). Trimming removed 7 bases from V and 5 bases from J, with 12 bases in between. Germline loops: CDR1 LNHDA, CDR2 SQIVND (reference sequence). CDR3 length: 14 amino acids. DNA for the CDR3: TGTGCCAGTACCAGGACATCTAATAATTCACCCCTCCACTTT. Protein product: CASTRTSNNSPLHF.

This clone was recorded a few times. The CDR3 protein is CASSFTGRGAKNIQYF. For the CDR3, the DNA is TGTGCCAGCAGCTTCACGGGCAGGGGGGCCAAAAACATTCAGTACTTC. V is TRBV5-8 and J is TRBJ2-4, with 7 positions matching TRBD1. CDR1 SGHTS and CDR2 YDEGEE come from the germline V gene. The CDR3 sequence is 16 residues long. J lost 1 base, V lost 2 bases, and 6 bases had no gene match.

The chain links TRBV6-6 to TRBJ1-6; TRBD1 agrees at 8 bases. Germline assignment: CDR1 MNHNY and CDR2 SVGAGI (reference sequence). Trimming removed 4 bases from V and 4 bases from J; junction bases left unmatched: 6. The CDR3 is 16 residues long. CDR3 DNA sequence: TGTGCCAGCAGTTTTAGCCGGGACAGGTATAATTCACCCCTCCACTTT. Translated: CASSFSRDRYNSPLHF.

DNA for the CDR3: TGTGCCACAAGACAGCACGAAAAACTGTTTTTT. This gives the protein CATRQHEKLFF. The chain joins TRBV15 to TRBJ1-4; perhaps TRBD1 as D (5 bases). Germline V gene data show CDR1 as LNHNV and CDR2 as YYDKDF (reference sequence). The V gene lost 9 bases and the J gene lost 8 bases, with 10 bases spanning the gap. The CDR3 loop spans 11 amino acids. The complete variable domain, with remaining parts taken from reference TRBV15 and TRBJ1-4, reads DAMVIQNPRYQVTQFGKPVTLSCSQTLNHNVMYWYQQKSSQAPKLLFHYYDKDFNNEADTPDNFQSRRPNTSFCFLDIRSPGLGDTAMYLCATRQHEKLFFGSGTQLSVL.

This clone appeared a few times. CDR3 in amino acids: CASSLDYYGYTF. DNA of the CDR3: TGTGCCAGCAGCCTAGACTACTATGGCTACACCTTC. The J gene is TRBJ1-2, the V gene TRBV7-9; no reliable D call. Germline V lookup: CDR1 SEHNR, CDR2 FQNEAQ (reference sequence). Between the trimmed V and J ends, which lost 5 bases and 3 bases, there was a span of 7 bases. CDR3 length: 12 amino acids. The full variable domain, with the rest looked up from reference TRBV7-9 and TRBJ1-2, is DTGVSQNPRHKITKRGQNVTFRCDPISEHNRLYWYRQTLGQGPEFLTYFQNEAQLEKSRLLSDRFSAERPKGSFSTLEIQRTEQGDSAMYLCASSLDYYGYTFGSGTRLTVV.

The CDR3 DNA reads TGTGCCAGCAGCCCAGGACTAGCGGGGGACTACAATGAGCAGTTCTTC. Its translation is CASSPGLAGDYNEQFF. The chain joins TRBV28 to TRBJ2-1; 13 nucleotides match TRBD2. Losses at the gene ends were 6 bases for V and 3 bases for J; bases not matched to a gene: 5. This CDR3 is built from 16 residues. In germline, CDR1 is MDHEN, CDR2 SYDVKM.

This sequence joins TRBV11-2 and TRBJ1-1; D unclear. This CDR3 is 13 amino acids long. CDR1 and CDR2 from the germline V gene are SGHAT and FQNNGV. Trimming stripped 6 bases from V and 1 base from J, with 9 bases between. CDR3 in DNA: TGTGCCAGCAGGTACATTAGGAACACTGAAGCTTTCTTT. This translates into CASRYIRNTEAFF.

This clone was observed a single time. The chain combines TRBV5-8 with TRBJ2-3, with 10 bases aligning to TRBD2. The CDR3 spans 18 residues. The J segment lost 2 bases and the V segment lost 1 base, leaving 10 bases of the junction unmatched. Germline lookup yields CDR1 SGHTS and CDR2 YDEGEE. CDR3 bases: TGTGCCAGCAGCTTGTTTAGAGCGGGGGGGGATCCCACAGATACGCAGTATTTT. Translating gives CASSLFRAGGDPTDTQYF.

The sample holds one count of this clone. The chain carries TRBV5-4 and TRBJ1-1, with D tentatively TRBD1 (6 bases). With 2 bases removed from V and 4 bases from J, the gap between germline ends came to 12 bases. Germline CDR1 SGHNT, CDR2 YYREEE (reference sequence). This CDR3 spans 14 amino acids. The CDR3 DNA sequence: TGTGCCAGCAGCTTAGGGGGGGGAAGCACTGAAGCTTTCTTT. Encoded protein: CASSLGGGSTEAFF.

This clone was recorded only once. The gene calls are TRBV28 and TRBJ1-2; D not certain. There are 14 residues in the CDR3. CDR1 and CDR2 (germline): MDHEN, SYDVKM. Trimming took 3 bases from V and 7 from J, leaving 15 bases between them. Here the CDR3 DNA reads TGTGCCAGCAGTTTGGATCGCGATGGTTTTGGCTACACCTTC. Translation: CASSLDRDGFGYTF.

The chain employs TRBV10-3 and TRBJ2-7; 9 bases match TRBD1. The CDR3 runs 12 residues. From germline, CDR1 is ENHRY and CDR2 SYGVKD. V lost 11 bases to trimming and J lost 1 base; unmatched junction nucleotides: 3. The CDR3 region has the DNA TGTGCCTCGGGACAGGGTTCCTACGAGCAGTACTTC. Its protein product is CASGQGSYEQYF.

CDR3 sequence reads: CASSSWNRGRETQYF. The CDR3 DNA is TGTGCCAGCAGCTCCTGGAACAGGGGCCGAGAGACCCAGTACTTC. This chain links TRBV7-9 with TRBJ2-5; 7 positions match TRBD1. Germline CDR1 is SEHNR and CDR2 is FQNEAQ (reference sequence). CDR3 length: 15 amino acids. The junction had 9 bases not matched to a gene; V was cut back by 4 bases and J by 4 bases.

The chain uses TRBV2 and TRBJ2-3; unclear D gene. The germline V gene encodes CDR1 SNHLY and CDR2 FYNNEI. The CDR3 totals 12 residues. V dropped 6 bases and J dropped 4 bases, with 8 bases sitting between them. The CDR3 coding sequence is TGTGCCAGCAGCGTTAAAGCAGATACGCAGTATTTT. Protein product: CASSVKADTQYF.

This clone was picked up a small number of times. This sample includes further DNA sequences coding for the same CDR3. This chain's CDR3 is CASSLGETQYF. The CDR3 coding sequence is TGTGCCAGCAGCTTAGGGGAGACCCAGTACTTC. The genes are TRBV11-2 and TRBJ2-5, with D unclear. Germline lookup yields CDR1 SGHAT and CDR2 FQNNGV. The CDR3 consists of 11 residues. Trimming took 1 base from V and 5 from J, leaving 2 bases between them.